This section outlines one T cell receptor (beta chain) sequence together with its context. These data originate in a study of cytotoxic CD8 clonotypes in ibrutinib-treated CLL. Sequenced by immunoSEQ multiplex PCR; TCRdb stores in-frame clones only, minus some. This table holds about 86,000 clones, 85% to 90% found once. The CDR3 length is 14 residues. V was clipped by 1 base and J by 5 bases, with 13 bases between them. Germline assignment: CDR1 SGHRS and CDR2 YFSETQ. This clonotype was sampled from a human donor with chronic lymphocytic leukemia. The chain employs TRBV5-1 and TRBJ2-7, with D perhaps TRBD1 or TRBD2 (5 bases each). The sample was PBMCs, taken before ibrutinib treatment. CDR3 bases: TGCGCCAGCAGCTTGACCACAGGCGGGCACGAGCAGTACTTC. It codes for CASSLTTGGHEQYF.